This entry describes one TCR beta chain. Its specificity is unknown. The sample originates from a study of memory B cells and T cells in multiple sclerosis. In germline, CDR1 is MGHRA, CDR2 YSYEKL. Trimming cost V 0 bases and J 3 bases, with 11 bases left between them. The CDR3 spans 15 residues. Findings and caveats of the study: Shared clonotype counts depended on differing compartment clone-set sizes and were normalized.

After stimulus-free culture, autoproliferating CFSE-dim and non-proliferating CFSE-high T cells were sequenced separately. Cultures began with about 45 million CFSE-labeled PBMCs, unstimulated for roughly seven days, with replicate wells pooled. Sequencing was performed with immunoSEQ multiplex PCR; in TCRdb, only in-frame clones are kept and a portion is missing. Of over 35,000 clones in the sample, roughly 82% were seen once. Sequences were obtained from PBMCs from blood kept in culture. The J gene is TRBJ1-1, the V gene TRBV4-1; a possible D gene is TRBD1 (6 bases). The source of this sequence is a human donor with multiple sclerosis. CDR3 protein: CASSQDSQGYTEAFF. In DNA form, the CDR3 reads TGCGCCAGCAGCCAAGATTCGCAGGGGTACACTGAAGCTTTCTTT.